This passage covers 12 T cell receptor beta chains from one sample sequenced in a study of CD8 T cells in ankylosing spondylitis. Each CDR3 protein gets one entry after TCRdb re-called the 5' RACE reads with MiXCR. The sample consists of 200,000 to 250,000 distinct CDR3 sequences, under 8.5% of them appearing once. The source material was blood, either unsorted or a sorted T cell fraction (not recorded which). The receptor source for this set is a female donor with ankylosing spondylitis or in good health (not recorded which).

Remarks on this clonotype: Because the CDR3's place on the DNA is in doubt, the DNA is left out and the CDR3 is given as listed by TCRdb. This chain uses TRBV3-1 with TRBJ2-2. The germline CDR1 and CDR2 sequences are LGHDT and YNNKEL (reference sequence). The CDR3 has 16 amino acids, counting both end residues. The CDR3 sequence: CASSPRDSYTGELFFF.

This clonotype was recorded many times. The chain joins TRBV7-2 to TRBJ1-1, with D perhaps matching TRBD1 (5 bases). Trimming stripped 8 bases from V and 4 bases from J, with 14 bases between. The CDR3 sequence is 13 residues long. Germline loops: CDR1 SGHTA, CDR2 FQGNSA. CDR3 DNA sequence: TGTGCCAGCGGGACCAGGGTGGTCACTGAAGCTTTCTTT. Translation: CASGTRVVTEAFF. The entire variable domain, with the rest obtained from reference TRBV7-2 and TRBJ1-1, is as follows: GAGVSQSPSNKVTEKGKDVELRCDPISGHTALYWYRQSLGQGLEFLIYFQGNSAPDKSGLPSDRFSAERTGGSVSTLTIQRTQQEDSAVYLCASGTRVVTEAFFGQGTRLTVV.

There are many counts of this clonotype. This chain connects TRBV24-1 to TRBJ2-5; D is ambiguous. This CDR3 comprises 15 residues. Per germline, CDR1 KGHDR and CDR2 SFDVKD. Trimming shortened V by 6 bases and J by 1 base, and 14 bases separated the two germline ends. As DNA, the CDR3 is TGTGCCACCAGTCCTACCACCGGCAGCCAAGAGACCCAGTACTTC. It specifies CATSPTTGSQETQYF.

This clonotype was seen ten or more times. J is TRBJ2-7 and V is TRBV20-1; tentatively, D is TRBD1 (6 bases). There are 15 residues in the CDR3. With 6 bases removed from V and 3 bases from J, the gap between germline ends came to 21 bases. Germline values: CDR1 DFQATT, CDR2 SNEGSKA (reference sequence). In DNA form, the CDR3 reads TGCAGTGCCCGCCTTATTGGGACACCTTACTACGAGCAGTACTTC. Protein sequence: CSARLIGTPYYEQYF.

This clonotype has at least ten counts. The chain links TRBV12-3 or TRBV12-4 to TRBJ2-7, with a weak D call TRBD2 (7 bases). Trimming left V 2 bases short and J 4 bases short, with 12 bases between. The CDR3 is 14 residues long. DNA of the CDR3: TGTGCCAGCAGTTTACGCAGGGGAGGGTACGAGCAGTACTTC. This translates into CASSLRRGGYEQYF.

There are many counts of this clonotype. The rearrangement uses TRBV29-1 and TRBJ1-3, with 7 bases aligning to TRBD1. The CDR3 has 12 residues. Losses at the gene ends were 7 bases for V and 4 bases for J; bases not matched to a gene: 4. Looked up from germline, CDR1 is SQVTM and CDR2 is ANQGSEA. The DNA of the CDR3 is TGCAGCGCGGGACAGAAGGGAAACACCATATATTTT. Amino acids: CSAGQKGNTIYF. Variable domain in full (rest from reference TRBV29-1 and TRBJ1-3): SAVISQKPSRDICQRGTSLTIQCQVDSQVTMMFWYRQQPGQSLTLIATANQGSEATYESGFVIDKFPISRPNLTFSTLTVSNMSPEDSSIYLCSAGQKGNTIYFGEGSWLTVV.

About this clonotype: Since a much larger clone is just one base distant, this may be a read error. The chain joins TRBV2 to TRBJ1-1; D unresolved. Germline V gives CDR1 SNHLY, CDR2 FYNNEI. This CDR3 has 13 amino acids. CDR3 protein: CAGSEHPNTEAFF. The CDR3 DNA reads TGTGCCGGCAGTGAGCACCCGAACACTGAAGCTTTCTTT.

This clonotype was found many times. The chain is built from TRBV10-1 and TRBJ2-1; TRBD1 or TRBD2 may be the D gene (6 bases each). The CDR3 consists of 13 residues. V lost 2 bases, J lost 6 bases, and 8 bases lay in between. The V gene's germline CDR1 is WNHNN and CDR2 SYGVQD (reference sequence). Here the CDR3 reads CASSEPGANEQFF. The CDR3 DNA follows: TGCGCCAGCAGTGAGCCGGGGGCCAATGAGCAGTTCTTC.

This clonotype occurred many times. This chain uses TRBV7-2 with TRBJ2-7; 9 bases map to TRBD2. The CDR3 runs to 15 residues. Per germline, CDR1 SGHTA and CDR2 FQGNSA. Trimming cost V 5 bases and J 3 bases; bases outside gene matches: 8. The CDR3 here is CASSPWLAGRYEQYF. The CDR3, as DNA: TGTGCCAGCAGCCCATGGCTAGCGGGACGCTACGAGCAGTACTTC. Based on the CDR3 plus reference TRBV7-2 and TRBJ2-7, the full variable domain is GAGVSQSPSNKVTEKGKDVELRCDPISGHTALYWYRQSLGQGLEFLIYFQGNSAPDKSGLPSDRFSAERTGGSVSTLTIQRTQQEDSAVYLCASSPWLAGRYEQYFGPGTRLTVT.

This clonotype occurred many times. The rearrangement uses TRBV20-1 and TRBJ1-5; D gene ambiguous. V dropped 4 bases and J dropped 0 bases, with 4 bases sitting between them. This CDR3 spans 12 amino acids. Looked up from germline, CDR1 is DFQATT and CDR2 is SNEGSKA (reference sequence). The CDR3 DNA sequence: TGCAGTGCTAAAATTAGCAATCAGCCCCAGCATTTT. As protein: CSAKISNQPQHF.

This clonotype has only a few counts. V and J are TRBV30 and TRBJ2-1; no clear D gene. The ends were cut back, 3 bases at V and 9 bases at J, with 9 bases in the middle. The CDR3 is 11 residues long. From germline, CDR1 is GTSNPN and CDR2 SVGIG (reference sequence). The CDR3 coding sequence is TGTGCCTGGAGCTTTGTGGGTGAGCAGTTCTTC. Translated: CAWSFVGEQFF. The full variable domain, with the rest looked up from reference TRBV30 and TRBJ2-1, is SQTIHQWPATLVQPVGSPLSLECTVEGTSNPNLYWYRQAAGRGLQLLFYSVGIGQISSEVPQNLSASRPQDRQFILSSKKLLLSDSGFYLCAWSFVGEQFFGPGTRLTVL.

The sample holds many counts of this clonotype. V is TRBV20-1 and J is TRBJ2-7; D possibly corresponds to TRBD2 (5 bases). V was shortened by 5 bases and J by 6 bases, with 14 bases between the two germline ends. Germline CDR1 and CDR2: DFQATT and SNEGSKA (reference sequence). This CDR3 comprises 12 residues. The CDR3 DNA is TGCAGTGCTCACGCGGGTTCGGGCGAGCAGTACTTC. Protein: CSAHAGSGEQYF.